These 10 T cell receptor beta chains share one sample of origin, sequenced in a study of T-cell reconstitution after alpha-beta-depleted transplantation in children. Unique molecular identifiers were used in preparing the TCRbeta library. Each CDR3 protein gets one entry after TCRdb re-called the PCR reads with MiXCR. The repertoire holds around 800,000 distinct CDR3 sequences, approximately 15% seen once, with 5% in the top ten. The sample consisted of PBMCs, mostly from graft donor cells, taken 360 days after TCRalphabeta/CD19-depleted stem cell transplant. These receptors were taken from a male patient aged 5 to 17 who had a stem cell transplant for acute lymphoblastic leukemia, so the T cells may come from the graft donor.

This clonotype was seen only a few times. The rearrangement joins TRBV6-2 or TRBV6-3 to TRBJ2-3; weak D call: TRBD1 (5 bases). Trimming removed 5 bases from V and 6 bases from J, with 18 bases in between. In germline, CDR1 is MNHEY, CDR2 SVGEGT. The CDR3 runs to 15 residues. This CDR3 reads CASSKRQPGRDTQYF. The CDR3 DNA reads as TGTGCCAGCAGTAAAAGACAGCCGGGTAGGGATACGCAGTATTTT.

V gene TRBV27 combines with J gene TRBJ2-7, with D perhaps matching TRBD1 (5 bases). V lost 8 bases to trimming and J lost 4 bases, with 15 bases between them. The CDR3 loop spans 13 amino acids. Germline V lookup: CDR1 MNHEY, CDR2 SMNVEV (reference sequence). CDR3 loop: CASRQFVMYEQYF. The CDR3 DNA is TGTGCCAGCCGACAGTTTGTAATGTACGAGCAGTACTTC.

This rearrangement joins TRBV2 to TRBJ2-5; 10 bases agree with TRBD1. J lost 4 bases, V lost 6 bases, and 2 bases had no gene match. This CDR3 has 13 residues. Germline V gene lookup returns CDR1 SNHLY and CDR2 FYNNEI. The chain's CDR3 is CASRTGGVETQYF. CDR3 sequence (DNA): TGTGCCAGCAGGACAGGGGGCGTAGAGACCCAGTACTTC.

This clonotype was seen a handful of times. V is TRBV9 and J is TRBJ2-1; 8 nucleotides line up with TRBD1. The V gene end was trimmed by 4 bases and the J gene end by 5 bases; junction bases not matched to a gene: 20. The CDR3 totals 19 residues. Germline V gene data show CDR1 as SGDLS and CDR2 as YYNGEE. The CDR3 nucleotides read TGTGCCAGCAGCACTCCGCCCGGGACAGGACCCCCTGACCACAATGAGCAGTTCTTC. As protein: CASSTPPGTGPPDHNEQFF.

This clonotype came up a few times. V usage is TRBV5-1 and J usage is TRBJ1-4, with 10 bases matching TRBD1. V was pared by 4 bases and J by 5 bases, with 2 bases of the junction left unmatched. CDR1 is SGHRS, CDR2 YFSETQ, per germline. The CDR3 sequence is 14 residues long. CDR3 sequence reads: CASSRDRGNEKLFF. The CDR3 bases are TGCGCCAGCAGCAGGGACAGGGGAAATGAAAAACTGTTTTTT.

This chain links TRBV19 with TRBJ2-2; no clear D. The V gene's germline CDR1 is LNHDA and CDR2 SQIVND (reference sequence). The ends were cut back, 0 bases at V and 4 bases at J, with 18 bases in the middle. The CDR3 consists of 18 residues. CDR3 bases: TGTGCCAGTAGTATAGATCTAGTCCTTAGCTCGCGCACCGGGGAGCTGTTTTTT. Translation gives CASSIDLVLSSRTGELFF.

V and J are TRBV7-9 and TRBJ2-3, with D uncertain. V gave up 5 bases and J gave up 4 bases, with 19 bases separating them. There are 16 residues in the CDR3. Germline assignment: CDR1 SEHNR and CDR2 FQNEAQ (reference sequence). CDR3 sequence reads: CASSQEWTDRADTQYF. In nucleotides, the CDR3 is TGTGCCAGCAGCCAGGAGTGGACGGATCGGGCAGATACGCAGTATTTT.

The J gene is TRBJ2-5, the V gene TRBV6-1, with TRBD1 matching over 7 bases. The CDR3 is 15 amino acids. The germline V gene encodes CDR1 MNHNS and CDR2 SASEGT. V was pared by 7 bases and J by 0 bases, with 8 bases of the junction left unmatched. In DNA form, the CDR3 reads TGTGCCAGCAAGAAGGGGGCAATGAACCAAGAGACCCAGTACTTC. Its protein is CASKKGAMNQETQYF.

The genes are TRBV7-9 and TRBJ2-2, with D tentatively TRBD1 (6 bases). The V gene's germline CDR1 is SEHNR and CDR2 FQNEAQ (reference sequence). V was pared by 3 bases and J by 4 bases, with 15 bases between. This CDR3 has 16 residues. This CDR3 reads CASSLRIMTGTGELFF. Here the CDR3 DNA reads TGTGCCAGCAGCTTGAGAATTATGACAGGCACCGGGGAGCTGTTTTTT.

The CDR3 region is CSARDGKRGTSNQPQHF. In DNA, the CDR3 is TGCAGTGCTAGAGATGGCAAAAGGGGTACGAGCAATCAGCCCCAGCATTTT. The chain recombines TRBV20-1 with TRBJ1-5, with a tentative D call TRBD1 (5 bases). The CDR3 loop spans 17 amino acids. Germline lookup yields CDR1 DFQATT and CDR2 SNEGSKA (reference sequence). Trimming cost V 0 bases and J 1 base, with 16 bases left between them.